This T cell receptor (beta chain) was recorded in a study of human T cells and chemical hapten exposure (dated by TCRdb to the early 2020s). Broadly, across the study: For sensitization, 2% DPC in acetone was applied to a 2 cm by 2 cm area of upper inner arm skin. Throughout the roughly 25-week study period, patients were also given weekly therapeutic DPC doses on the scalp. Patch testing was performed on the upper back with Finn chambers containing 0.01% DPC, and the patch tests were scored after 6 days according to International Contact Dermatitis Research Group standards. Most of the patients in the cohort were female, and the cohort covered alopecia areata with under or over 50% scalp involvement, alopecia totalis and alopecia universalis. Libraries were pooled for sequencing, and variation in per-sample TCR yields was attributed mainly to small differences in library volumes within the pool. In alopecia patients, the study followed how the peripheral blood TCR repertoire changed in vivo over primary and secondary sensitization to diphenylcyclopropenone (DPC), a hapten. Blood was sampled from patients pre-sensitization (week 0) and at 2, 6 and about 24 weeks after DPC sensitization. About 30 alopecia patients provided blood for TCR sequencing at one to four time points (pre-sensitization, 2, 6 and 24 weeks). General study outcomes and caveats: All patients had alopecia, a presumed autoimmune disease, so their immune response might differ from that of healthy individuals. Repeated subsampling changed both the strength of the expansion versus patch-test correlation and the threshold at which that correlation became significant. Compared with pre-sensitization or healthy control sets, expanded TCRs formed significantly more large CDR3 similarity clusters, which is consistent with antigen-driven responses. DPC sensitization did not change the number of TCRs with a frequency above 1 in 1000, and there was no evidence of changes in global repertoire structure. Patch test score correlated positively with the number of PT1 expanded TCRs, reaching significance at thresholds 8, 16 and 32 but not at 4.

This clonotype has more than one count but fewer than ten. No antigen is known for it. No base-level quality is on record; no much larger clone is a single base apart. In the paper's terms, the time point label means: patch test 1, 2 weeks after DPC sensitization. Sample treatment or condition, as interpreted from the label and publication: therapeutic diphenylcyclopropenone sensitization with weekly scalp DPC. Blood at each patch-test visit was drawn before the patch test was applied. Patients were considered eligible if aged 18 to 70, diagnosed with alopecia and deemed suitable for DPC therapy, and patients were excluded if pregnant. Total RNA was extracted from unfractionated whole blood that had been collected in Tempus Blood RNA tubes. Library generation was performed with RACE. The reads were generated on a NextSeq 500. Library preparation attached unique molecular identifiers to individual cDNA molecules for quantitative, reproducible TCR counting. Both TCR alpha and TCR beta chains were sequenced from each blood RNA sample. In the authors' own workflow: A median of approximately 100,000 TCRs per sample was observed, with a range of roughly 23,224 to 750,000. The Decombinator software suite was used to annotate V, J and CDR3 in the TCR reads. For PS versus PT1 abundance plots, all samples were subsampled to the same number of TCRs (28,000). TCRs were defined as expanded if absent before sensitization and observed at least eight times at the 2-week time point. In TCRdb, the public reads were trimmed at Q25 with fastp and aligned with MiXCR, with productive beta chains retained. Entries that share a CDR3 protein sequence are merged under the most common genes and DNA. The V and J calls, along with clone size, are taken from TCRdb and not from the paper's own processing. This sample is represented by some 380,000 distinct CDR3 sequences; approximately 4.4% of them were singletons. The ten most abundant clones make up 2% to 2.5% of the sample.

Sequencing used whole blood, obtained in connection with sensitization to the hapten diphenylcyclopropenone (DPC). The sequence derives from a woman aged 45-65 years with alopecia areata. Some clones in this sample may be carry-over from other donors' samples.

The CDR3 protein is CASSYSSAGTDTQYF. In nucleotide form, the sequence is TGTGCCAGCAGTTACTCCTCGGCGGGCACAGATACGCAGTATTTT. The chain uses TRBV6-5 and TRBJ2-3; no confident D gene assignment can be made. Cut back by 0 bases and 1 base, the V and J ends lie 8 bases apart. The germline V gene sets CDR1 to MNHEY and CDR2 to SVGAGI. Including the terminal cysteine and phenylalanine, the CDR3 comprises 15 residues. Of all the DNA, just the CDR3 is kept, 45 bases in frame from base 1.